Shown below are 19 T cell receptor beta chains from a single sample sequenced in a study of shared clonotypes between healthy human individuals. Produced via immunoSEQ multiplex PCR; TCRdb's table is partial and in-frame only. The sample lists millions of clones; 90% to 95% were seen once. The sequencing input was naive CD4+ T cells sorted from blood. Indicated subset: CD45RA+ positively selected. Receptor source: a man aged 18 to 35 in good health.

The chain couples TRBV10-2 to TRBJ1-2; a weak D match, TRBD1 (6 bases). Trimming left V 5 bases short and J 7 bases short, with 11 bases between. The CDR3 has 12 residues. Germline V gene data show CDR1 as WSHSY and CDR2 as SAAADI. The CDR3 DNA is TGCGCCAGCAGTTTCTACAGGGTTGGCTACACCTTC. Protein: CASSFYRVGYTF.

V is TRBV9 and J is TRBJ2-1, with unresolved D. The CDR3 runs 14 residues. Germline CDR1 is SGDLS and CDR2 is YYNGEE. V was shortened by 0 bases and J by 4 bases, with 8 bases between the two germline ends. The DNA for the CDR3 is TGTGCCAGCAGCGTAGGCATCGCGTACAATGAGCAGTTCTTC. Its translation is CASSVGIAYNEQFF.

This sequence joins TRBV28 and TRBJ2-7; weak D call: TRBD1 (6 bases). This CDR3 has 16 residues. V lost 2 bases and J lost 5, with 19 bases in between. Looked up from germline, CDR1 is MDHEN and CDR2 is SYDVKM. The CDR3 nucleotides read TGTGCCAGCAGTTTAGTTCTCGGGCAGGGGACCCACGAGCAGTACTTC. It translates to CASSLVLGQGTHEQYF.

The chain is built from TRBV7-2 and TRBJ1-5, with D possibly TRBD1 on 6 matching bases. CDR1 and CDR2 (germline): SGHTA, FQGNSA. With 1 base removed from V and 1 base from J, the gap between germline ends came to 8 bases. The CDR3 totals 15 residues. This chain's CDR3 is CASSLEGHSNQPQHF. In DNA, the CDR3 is TGTGCCAGCAGCTTAGAGGGACACAGCAATCAGCCCCAGCATTTT.

CDR3 in DNA: TGTGCCAGCAGTTTGCGGGACTACCAAGAGACCCAGTACTTC. Translating it yields CASSLRDYQETQYF. The chain uses TRBV27 and TRBJ2-5, with D perhaps TRBD2 (6 bases). The germline V gene has CDR1 MNHEY and CDR2 SMNVEV (reference sequence). The CDR3 has 14 amino acids. The V end lost 3 bases, the J end lost 0 bases, and 8 bases lay between the germline ends.

The chain carries TRBV7-8 and TRBJ1-5; TRBD1 matches at 12 bases. CDR1 SGHVS and CDR2 FQNEAQ come from the germline V gene. This CDR3 region has 17 residues. V trimming: 4 bases; J trimming: 5 bases; junction bases outside the gene matches: 9. The CDR3 sequence is CASSSWDRGREDQPQHF. CDR3 nucleotide sequence: TGTGCCAGCAGCTCTTGGGACAGGGGGCGTGAGGATCAGCCCCAGCATTTT.

This clone was recorded only once. The chain combines TRBV9 with TRBJ2-2; no definite D call. Germline CDR1 SGDLS, CDR2 YYNGEE. The V end lost 0 bases, the J end lost 4 bases, and 13 bases lay between the germline ends. The CDR3 has 16 residues. The CDR3 nucleotides read TGTGCCAGCAGCGTAGCTAGGCGGTCGGGCACCGGGGAGCTGTTTTTT. Translating gives CASSVARRSGTGELFF.

Note on this clone: Other nucleotide sequences in the sample specify the same CDR3. The chain is built from TRBV10-3 and TRBJ2-3, with a weak D call TRBD1 (7 bases). Germline V lookup: CDR1 ENHRY, CDR2 SYGVKD. The CDR3 sequence is 16 residues long. V lost 0 bases and J lost 3, with 13 bases in between. The CDR3 loop reads CAISESLAGGTDTQYF. The CDR3 nucleotides are TGTGCCATCAGTGAGTCTCTGGCAGGGGGGACAGATACGCAGTATTTT.

The chain recombines TRBV28 with TRBJ1-6; D possibly corresponds to TRBD1 (5 bases). Germline V gene sequence: CDR1 MDHEN, CDR2 SYDVKM. V was trimmed by 8 bases and J by 8 bases, leaving 13 bases between them. The CDR3 is 13 amino acids. In DNA, the CDR3 is TGTGCCAGCGCAGGGTACCCCTATTCACCCCTCCACTTT. Its protein product is CASAGYPYSPLHF.

Regarding this clone: Additional DNA sequences in this sample encode the identical CDR3. The chain combines TRBV5-1 with TRBJ2-3; 7 bases map to TRBD1. CDR3 length: 15 residues. From germline, CDR1 is SGHRS and CDR2 YFSETQ. The V segment lost 2 bases and the J segment 0 bases; nucleotides outside the gene matches: 3. CDR3 DNA sequence: TGCGCCAGCAGCTTACAGGGGTCCAGCACAGATACGCAGTATTTT. Encoded protein: CASSLQGSSTDTQYF. Complete variable domain (other parts from reference TRBV5-1 and TRBJ2-3): KAGVTQTPRYLIKTRGQQVTLSCSPISGHRSVSWYQQTPGQGLQFLFEYFSETQRNKGNFPGRFSGRQFSNSRSEMNVSTLELGDSALYLCASSLQGSSTDTQYFGPGTRLTVL.

This clone was found a few times. This sequence joins TRBV18 and TRBJ2-7, with no clear D. V lost 6 bases and J lost 0, with 12 bases in between. This CDR3 contains 14 residues. Looked up from germline, CDR1 is KGHSH and CDR2 is LQKENI. Here the CDR3 reads CASSTSGSSYEQYF. CDR3 DNA: TGTGCCAGCTCTACCTCTGGGTCCTCCTACGAGCAGTACTTC.

DNA for the CDR3: TGTGCCAGCAGCCCAGGACAGGGGCCGGGCTATGGCTACACCTTC. Its protein is CASSPGQGPGYGYTF. The chain recombines TRBV9 with TRBJ1-2; 9 bases line up with TRBD1. V was pared by 4 bases and J by 4 bases, with 8 bases of the junction left unmatched. This CDR3 region has 15 residues. Germline V gene lookup returns CDR1 SGDLS and CDR2 YYNGEE.

This sequence joins TRBV14 and TRBJ1-6; D remains unclear. In germline, CDR1 is SGHDN, CDR2 FVKESK. CDR3 size: 13 residues. Trimming removed 4 bases from V and 7 bases from J, with 8 bases in between. CDR3 in amino acids: CASSPGPNSPLHF. In DNA form, the CDR3 reads TGTGCCAGCAGCCCCGGACCGAATTCACCCCTCCACTTT.

The rearrangement joins TRBV19 to TRBJ1-3, with D perhaps matching TRBD1 (5 bases). Trimming left V 4 bases short and J 0 bases short, with 10 bases between. CDR3 length equals 15 residues. Germline CDR1 reads LNHDA; CDR2 reads SQIVND (reference sequence). The CDR3 loop is CASSSGTNSGNTIYF. The DNA of the CDR3 is TGTGCCAGTAGTAGTGGGACCAACTCTGGAAACACCATATATTTT.

This chain uses TRBV4-3 with TRBJ1-1; D gene unclear. Germline CDR1 LGHNA, CDR2 YSLEER. V was trimmed by 3 bases and J by 4 bases, leaving 15 bases between them. The CDR3 length is 15 residues. The CDR3 DNA follows: TGCGCCAGCAGCCACGATTGGGGTTTGGGCACTGAAGCTTTCTTT. This codes for CASSHDWGLGTEAFF.

This chain joins TRBV7-9 and TRBJ1-6; tentative D call: TRBD1 (5 bases). The CDR3 consists of 15 residues. V was clipped by 5 bases and J by 8 bases, with 16 bases between them. Germline V gene data show CDR1 as SEHNR and CDR2 as FQNEAQ (reference sequence). CDR3 sequence: CASSGQPQADSPLHF. The DNA of the CDR3 is TGTGCCAGCAGCGGGCAACCACAGGCTGATTCACCCCTCCACTTT. The whole variable domain, filled in from reference TRBV7-9 and TRBJ1-6, reads DTGVSQNPRHKITKRGQNVTFRCDPISEHNRLYWYRQTLGQGPEFLTYFQNEAQLEKSRLLSDRFSAERPKGSFSTLEIQRTEQGDSAMYLCASSGQPQADSPLHFGNGTRLTVT.

A remark on this clone: Different DNA sequences within this sample yield the same CDR3. The J gene is TRBJ2-7, the V gene TRBV28, with TRBD1 matching 8 bases. The J segment lost 0 bases and the V segment lost 2 bases, leaving 3 bases of the junction unmatched. The germline CDR1 and CDR2 sequences are MDHEN and SYDVKM. The CDR3 is 15 residues long. CDR3 in amino acids: CASSLGQGGSYEQYF. In DNA form, the CDR3 reads TGTGCCAGCAGTTTAGGACAGGGCGGCTCCTACGAGCAGTACTTC. The variable domain in full, with the rest retrieved from reference TRBV28 and TRBJ2-7, is DVKVTQSSRYLVKRTGEKVFLECVQDMDHENMFWYRQDPGLGLRLIYFSYDVKMKEKGDIPEGYSVSREKKERFSLILESASTNQTSMYLCASSLGQGGSYEQYFGPGTRLTVT.

The rearrangement uses TRBV7-2 and TRBJ1-3; TRBD1 matches at 7 bases. Germline trimming cut 5 bases from V and 4 bases from J; bases unmatched to any gene: 8. The CDR3 length is 15 residues. The germline gives CDR1 SGHTA, CDR2 FQGNSA. CDR3 amino acids: CASSPVPGQGNTIYF. Here the CDR3 DNA reads TGTGCCAGCAGCCCCGTCCCGGGACAGGGAAACACCATATATTTT.

This rearrangement joins TRBV13 to TRBJ1-4; 8 bases are shared with TRBD1. The CDR3 runs to 16 residues. V shed 3 bases and J 2 bases; nucleotides not matched to a gene: 5. CDR1 PRHDT and CDR2 FYEKMQ come from the germline V gene (reference sequence). The chain's CDR3 is CASSFGQGWTNEKLFF. The CDR3 coding sequence is TGTGCCAGCAGCTTTGGACAGGGTTGGACTAATGAAAAACTGTTTTTT.